One sample yielded the 5 T cell receptor beta chains listed below, sequenced in a study of T cell repertoires in cytomegalovirus infection. For these receptors, no antigen is known. TCRdb re-called the reads with MiXCR, one entry per CDR3 protein. The sample has about 340,000 distinct CDR3 sequences, about 29% seen once. The source material was cultured PBMCs, sampled from culture after CMV antigen stimulation. These receptors were collected from a human donor in good health (CMV status not recorded). Some clones in this sample may be carry-over from other donors' samples.

Only a few counts were recorded for this clonotype. The chain links TRBV12-3 or TRBV12-4 to TRBJ2-1; the match to TRBD2 covers 10 bases. This CDR3 comprises 15 residues. The V and J ends lost 6 bases and 7 bases, in that order; junction bases with no gene match: 9. CDR3 loop: CASREREGRSNEQFF. CDR3 DNA: TGTGCCAGCAGGGAGCGGGAGGGCCGTAGTAATGAGCAGTTCTTC.

This clonotype was detected a few times. This chain joins TRBV7-2 and TRBJ1-3; 7 bases are shared with TRBD1. Per the germline V gene, CDR1 is SGHTA and CDR2 is FQGNSA. Unmatched junction bases numbered 8, after V lost 5 bases and J lost 4 bases. The CDR3 totals 15 residues. The CDR3 bases are TGTGCCAGCAGCCCACAGGGGTCTACGGGAAACACCATATATTTT. The encoded protein is CASSPQGSTGNTIYF.

This sequence joins TRBV9 and TRBJ1-5, with no clear D. This CDR3 is 13 amino acids long. V dropped 2 bases and J dropped 5 bases, with 8 bases sitting between them. The V gene's germline CDR1 is SGDLS and CDR2 YYNGEE. Here the CDR3 reads CASSVRADQPQHF. CDR3 in DNA: TGTGCCAGCAGCGTTAGGGCAGATCAGCCCCAGCATTTT.

This clonotype turned up a few times. The V gene is TRBV9, the J gene TRBJ2-7; 10 bases align to TRBD1. CDR1 and CDR2 (germline): SGDLS, YYNGEE. V trimming: 4 bases; J trimming: 2 bases; junction bases outside the gene matches: 6. This CDR3 comprises 15 residues. The CDR3 DNA is TGTGCCAGCAGCAGGGGACAGGGGCGCCCCTACGAGCAGTACTTC. It codes for CASSRGQGRPYEQYF.

The chain has TRBV19 and TRBJ1-1; 7 bases line up with TRBD1. This CDR3 has 17 amino acids. V lost 3 bases and J lost 1; bases outside the gene matches: 11. Germline V gene lookup returns CDR1 LNHDA and CDR2 SQIVND (reference sequence). CDR3 amino acids: CASSILLSGTENTEAFF. CDR3 DNA: TGTGCCAGTAGTATCCTTCTTTCGGGGACAGAGAACACTGAAGCTTTCTTT.